Here is one T cell receptor beta chain with its context. Its cognate antigen is unknown. The CDR3 extends over 15 amino acids. Germline CDR1 reads MNHNS; CDR2 reads SASEGT. The data were taken from a study of T cells expressing NK-cell markers. Study in general: Investigators obtained TCR beta repertoires from sorted CD3+CD56+NKG2C+, CD3+CD56+NKG2C- and CD3+CD56-NKG2C+ T cells. Study-wide findings and caveats: Six donors carried dominant NKG2C+ clonotypes that made up roughly 1.0-7.5% of their CD8+ T cells. Topping the CD3+CD56-NKG2C+ fraction as well were these clonotypes, in four donors.

Libraries used 5'RACE template switching adding universal primer site and UMIs. TCRdb re-called the 5' RACE reads; one entry per CDR3 protein, DNA not given. The specimen's table records 350,000 to 400,000 distinct CDR3 sequences. Material for sequencing was blood T cells: a sorted CD56 or NKG2C T cell subset, CD4+ or CD8+ T cells, or bulk PBMC T cells (not recorded which). V and J are TRBV6-1 and TRBJ1-2; the D gene TCRdb calls, TRBD1, cannot be checked with no DNA. This TCR was recovered from a woman between 50 and 59 years old in good health. The CDR3 loop reads CASTTQWTGLTGYTF.